This TCR beta chain was observed in a study of OX40 agonist ivuxolimab in advanced cancers. Overall study: The dose-escalation cohort had hepatocellular carcinoma, melanoma, renal cell or head and neck cancer. Partial responses were achieved by three patients: one hepatocellular carcinoma, two cutaneous melanoma.

Profiled with immunoSEQ multiplex PCR; TCRdb holds only in-frame clones, not every one. The sample lists 57,000 or so clones; about 88% were seen once. About this clone itself: Its antigen is as yet unknown.

The study's findings and limits: It was also the case that some nonresponders had low normalized T-cell clonal expansion.

The clonotype originates from an adult with an advanced solid tumor such as melanoma, head and neck, liver or kidney cancer. The sequencing used CD4+ or CD8+ T cells sorted from blood, collected in a trial of the OX40 agonist ivuxolimab.

The CDR3 coding sequence is TGTGCCATCAGTGAGTCCGATGCGGAGGCTTTCTTT. Its protein is CAISESDAEAFF. The rearrangement joins TRBV10-3 to TRBJ1-1; D unresolved. The CDR3 runs 12 residues. Trimming pared 0 bases from V and 11 bases from J, leaving 10 bases between. Per germline, CDR1 ENHRY and CDR2 SYGVKD.